The 21 T cell receptor beta chains below all came from one sample that was sequenced in a study of blood T cell repertoires in COVID-19. Sequencing was performed with immunoSEQ multiplex PCR; in TCRdb, only in-frame clones are kept and a portion is missing. The table includes some 87,000 clones, roughly four fifths detected once. The sample comprised peripheral blood. The origin of the receptors is a human donor in a cohort sampled during active COVID-19.

The genes are TRBV5-1 and TRBJ1-2; TRBD1 might be the D (5 bases). CDR1 SGHRS and CDR2 YFSETQ come from the germline V gene. Deletions cut 4 bases from V and 2 bases from J, with 15 bases between. CDR3 size: 15 residues. CDR3 region: CASSSGGGQNYGYTF. The CDR3 coding sequence is TGCGCCAGCAGCAGCGGGGGAGGGCAGAACTATGGCTACACCTTC.

This clone showed up many times. J is TRBJ2-7 and V is TRBV7-9; the D is unclear. Looked up from germline, CDR1 is SEHNR and CDR2 is FQNEAQ (reference sequence). This CDR3 region has 14 residues. The germline V and J ends were trimmed by 6 bases and 5 bases, with 17 bases remaining between them. CDR3 bases: TGTGCCAGCAGTCCCGGGTCCCTTAATAACGAGCAGTACTTC. It translates to CASSPGSLNNEQYF.

The table lists this clone with a count of one. V gene TRBV11-3 combines with J gene TRBJ2-3; weak D call: TRBD2 (5 bases). The CDR3 runs 13 residues. CDR1 is SGHNT and CDR2 is YENEEA in the germline V gene. Trimming left V 4 bases short and J 3 bases short, with 8 bases between. The CDR3 nucleotides read TGTGCCAGCAGCTCACGGGGTACAGATACGCAGTATTTT. It translates to CASSSRGTDTQYF.

This chain connects TRBV6-5 to TRBJ2-3; possibly TRBD1 for D (8 bases). Germline CDR1 and CDR2: MNHEY and SVGAGI. V was cut by 6 bases and J by 4 bases, with 17 bases left in between. The CDR3 runs to 15 residues. Here the CDR3 reads CASRNRGGRSDTQYF. In DNA form, the CDR3 reads TGTGCCAGCAGGAACAGGGGGGGACGGTCAGATACGCAGTATTTT.

The chain carries TRBV6-5 and TRBJ2-1; D unresolved. The germline CDR1 and CDR2 sequences are MNHEY and SVGAGI. V dropped 0 bases and J dropped 6 bases, with 9 bases sitting between them. This CDR3 spans 14 amino acids. CDR3 residues: CASSYSDTGNEQFF. In nucleotides, the CDR3 is TGTGCCAGCAGTTACTCCGACACCGGCAATGAGCAGTTCTTC.

The chain combines TRBV15 with TRBJ2-3; possibly TRBD2 for D (7 bases). The CDR3 loop spans 15 amino acids. Germline V gene lookup returns CDR1 LNHNV and CDR2 YYDKDF (reference sequence). V was clipped by 8 bases and J by 2 bases, with 17 bases between them. The CDR3 DNA is TGTGCCACCGAGGGGCGGGGGCCGTACACAGATACGCAGTATTTT. The encoded protein is CATEGRGPYTDTQYF.

The chain joins TRBV6-6 to TRBJ2-7; 7 nucleotides align to TRBD1. The CDR3 contains 14 residues. The ends lost 6 bases at V and 7 bases at J; junction bases unmatched: 12. Germline CDR1 MNHNY, CDR2 SVGAGI (reference sequence). The CDR3 reads CASSPSEGAGEQYF. The CDR3 DNA sequence: TGTGCCAGCAGCCCAAGTGAGGGGGCAGGGGAGCAGTACTTC.

This rearrangement joins TRBV5-1 to TRBJ1-2; TRBD1 might be the D (5 bases). Germline CDR1 reads SGHRS; CDR2 reads YFSETQ. Between the trimmed V and J ends, which lost 3 bases and 4 bases, there was a span of 7 bases. This CDR3 has 12 amino acids. CDR3 region: CASSSGLYGYTF. CDR3 coding DNA: TGCGCCAGCAGCTCGGGACTCTATGGCTACACCTTC.

The rearrangement uses TRBV19 and TRBJ1-4, with no clear D. V shed 3 bases and J shed 4 bases, with 9 bases lying between them. The germline CDR1 and CDR2 sequences are LNHDA and SQIVND (reference sequence). This CDR3 spans 14 amino acids. The CDR3 is CASSMRSGNEKLFF. The CDR3 nucleotides are TGTGCCAGTAGTATGAGGAGCGGTAATGAAAAACTGTTTTTT.

This sequence joins TRBV27 and TRBJ1-6, with TRBD1 as a possible D gene (6 bases). The CDR3 length is 13 residues. V lost 6 bases, J lost 7 bases, and 10 bases lay in between. Per the germline V gene, CDR1 is MNHEY and CDR2 is SMNVEV (reference sequence). CDR3 DNA sequence: TGTGCCAGCAGGGCCGACAGGAATTCACCCCTCCACTTT. It is translated as CASRADRNSPLHF.

The chain is built from TRBV24-1 and TRBJ2-7; a possible D gene is TRBD2 (6 bases). This CDR3 spans 13 amino acids. CDR1 KGHDR and CDR2 SFDVKD come from the germline V gene. The V end was cut by 6 bases, the J end by 6 bases, with 14 bases between. The CDR3, as DNA: TGTGCCACCAGTAGGCATGGGGAGGTCGAGCAGTACTTC. Protein: CATSRHGEVEQYF.

The gene calls are TRBV5-1 and TRBJ2-1; the D gene is possibly TRBD1 (6 bases). The CDR3 totals 16 residues. CDR1 and CDR2 (germline): SGHRS, YFSETQ. The V and J ends lost 4 bases and 4 bases respectively, with 18 bases between them. The CDR3: CASSPGEGGRYNEQFF. Here the CDR3 DNA reads TGCGCCAGCAGCCCAGGGGAAGGCGGTCGGTACAATGAGCAGTTCTTC.

This clone has a count of ten or more. The V gene is TRBV9, the J gene TRBJ1-1; D is uncertain. The CDR3 contains 12 residues. V lost 4 bases to trimming and J lost 5 bases, with 9 bases between them. Germline lookup yields CDR1 SGDLS and CDR2 YYNGEE. CDR3 DNA sequence: TGTGCCAGCAGCCCTCGGGAGACTGAAGCTTTCTTT. This encodes CASSPRETEAFF.

V usage is TRBV12-3 or TRBV12-4 and J usage is TRBJ2-1; D gene uncertain. Trimming took off 0 bases at V and 12 bases at J, with 12 bases between the two ends. This CDR3 comprises 13 residues. The CDR3 reads CASSLALVAGQFF. In DNA, the CDR3 is TGTGCCAGCAGTTTAGCGCTAGTAGCTGGGCAGTTCTTC.

The chain is built from TRBV2 and TRBJ1-2; TRBD1 matches at 7 bases. V lost 4 bases to trimming and J lost 2 bases; unmatched junction nucleotides: 13. CDR1 is SNHLY, CDR2 FYNNEI, per germline. CDR3 size: 17 residues. CDR3 in amino acids: CASSGQGGSGPNYGYTF. Here the CDR3 DNA reads TGTGCCAGCAGTGGGCAGGGGGGATCCGGCCCCAACTATGGCTACACCTTC. Full variable domain (outside the CDR3, taken from reference TRBV2 and TRBJ1-2): EPEVTQTPSHQVTQMGQEVILRCVPISNHLYFYWYRQILGQKVEFLVSFYNNEISEKSEIFDDQFSVERPDGSNFTLKIRSTKLEDSAMYFCASSGQGGSGPNYGYTFGSGTRLTVV.

The chain links TRBV4-2 to TRBJ1-3; possible D gene TRBD1, 6 bases. The germline V gene encodes CDR1 LGHNA and CDR2 YNFKEQ. The CDR3 spans 16 residues. The V end was cut by 5 bases, the J end by 0 bases, with 14 bases between. This CDR3 reads CASSIRDTSSGNTIYF. The CDR3 DNA reads TGTGCCAGCAGCATCCGGGACACCTCCTCTGGAAACACCATATATTTT.

This clone has only one observation. The chain uses TRBV7-9 and TRBJ2-3; TRBD1 matches at 9 bases. V was pared by 2 bases and J by 0 bases, with 9 bases of the junction left unmatched. Per germline, CDR1 SEHNR and CDR2 FQNEAQ (reference sequence). This CDR3 comprises 18 residues. For the CDR3, the DNA is TGTGCCAGCAGCTTAACCTCCGGACAGGGGTTTAGCACAGATACGCAGTATTTT. Its protein product is CASSLTSGQGFSTDTQYF.

V usage is TRBV9 and J usage is TRBJ1-3; 9 bases agree with TRBD1. There are 17 residues in the CDR3. Germline values: CDR1 SGDLS, CDR2 YYNGEE. The junction had 7 bases not matched to a gene; V was cut back by 3 bases and J by 0 bases. The CDR3 protein is CASSEDRGRLSGNTIYF. CDR3 bases: TGTGCCAGCAGCGAGGACAGGGGACGCCTCTCTGGAAACACCATATATTTT.

V is TRBV5-1 and J is TRBJ1-1, with 7 bases matching TRBD1. The CDR3 contains 14 residues. Trimming took 4 bases from V and 3 from J; bases not matched to a gene: 6. The germline gives CDR1 SGHRS, CDR2 YFSETQ. CDR3 sequence: CASSRSRGDTEAFF. In DNA form, the CDR3 reads TGCGCCAGCAGCCGATCCAGGGGGGACACTGAAGCTTTCTTT. The whole variable domain, remainder taken from reference TRBV5-1 and TRBJ1-1, is KAGVTQTPRYLIKTRGQQVTLSCSPISGHRSVSWYQQTPGQGLQFLFEYFSETQRNKGNFPGRFSGRQFSNSRSEMNVSTLELGDSALYLCASSRSRGDTEAFFGQGTRLTVV.

The rearrangement links TRBV5-1 to TRBJ2-2; 9 nucleotides align to TRBD1. There are 15 residues in the CDR3. With 4 bases clipped from V and 4 bases from J, the junction kept 5 bases outside the gene matches. CDR1 and CDR2 from the germline V gene are SGHRS and YFSETQ. For the CDR3, the DNA is TGCGCCAGCAGCAGGGACAGGGCGCGCACCGGGGAGCTGTTTTTT. It encodes CASSRDRARTGELFF.

The genes are TRBV7-2 and TRBJ1-6; possible D gene TRBD1, 5 bases. This CDR3 comprises 13 residues. In germline, CDR1 is SGHTA, CDR2 FQGNSA. Trimming shortened V by 4 bases and J by 10 bases, and 11 bases separated the two germline ends. This CDR3 is CASSSAGKSPLHF. CDR3 DNA sequence: TGTGCCAGCAGCTCCGCAGGGAAATCACCCCTCCACTTT.